Listed below are T cell receptor beta chains from one sample, sequenced in a study of CD4 T cells in relation to SARS-CoV-2 and coronaviruses. These receptors' antigens are unknown. Sequencing used immunoSEQ multiplex PCR; TCRdb keeps in-frame clones, though not all of them. The table shows about 22,000 clones, with around 80% occurring only once. The sequencing input was CD4+ T cells from PBMCs, cultured in vitro. The receptors come from a human donor in good health. The CDR3 runs from the conserved cysteine through the conserved F or W. The order of the fields is D gene, J gene, clone size, V gene, CDR3 DNA, CDR3 protein. A D gene is named only where the DNA matches it firmly. The size entry is marked missing in some rows and otherwise reads once, few, many or a size class.

D: TRBD1
J: TRBJ1-5
size: few
V: TRBV27
DNA: TGTGCCAGCAGTTTGGACAGGTACGGGTATCAGCCCCAGCATTTT
CDR3: CASSLDRYGYQPQHF

D: -
J: TRBJ1-1
size: -
V: TRBV6-5
DNA: TGTGCCAGCAGTCAGGAGGGGCACACTGAAGCTTTCTTT
CDR3: CASSQEGHTEAFF

D: -
J: TRBJ1-1
size: -
V: TRBV2
DNA: TGTGCCAGCAGTGAAAGGGGGACGGGCAATACTGAAGCTTTCTTT
CDR3: CASSERGTGNTEAFF

D: TRBD1
J: TRBJ1-5
size: -
V: TRBV7-2
DNA: TGTGCCAGCAGCTTCCATGGACAGGGGAGTAGGCAGCCCCAGCATTTT
CDR3: CASSFHGQGSRQPQHF

D: TRBD2
J: TRBJ2-7
size: -
V: TRBV5-1
DNA: TGCGCCAGCAGAAAGGGGGGACTAGCGGTTTACGAGCAGTACTTC
CDR3: CASRKGGLAVYEQYF

D: -
J: TRBJ1-5
size: -
V: TRBV5-5
DNA: TGTGCCAGCAGCTTTGGGAGGTATCAGCCCCAGCATTTT
CDR3: CASSFGRYQPQHF

D: TRBD2
J: TRBJ2-5
size: -
V: TRBV7-9
DNA: TGTGCCAGCAGCTTAGAACGGGGGGTACGGGAGACCCAGTACTTC
CDR3: CASSLERGVRETQYF

D: -
J: TRBJ2-7
size: -
V: TRBV6-2/TRBV6-3
DNA: TGTGCCAGCAGTTACTGGGTCTACGAGCAGTACTTC
CDR3: CASSYWVYEQYF

D: -
J: TRBJ2-5
size: -
V: TRBV19
DNA: TGTGCCAGTAGTATAGATCAGGGAGTAGAGACCCAGTACTTC
CDR3: CASSIDQGVETQYF

D: TRBD1
J: TRBJ1-2
size: -
V: TRBV7-9
DNA: TGTGCCAGCAGCGTCGACACCGGGACAGGAACCAGATACACCTTC
CDR3: CASSVDTGTGTRYTF

D: -
J: TRBJ1-2
size: -
V: TRBV9
DNA: TGTGCCAGCAGCGTAGCAGACAGGAGCTATGGCTACACCTTC
CDR3: CASSVADRSYGYTF

D: TRBD2
J: TRBJ2-7
size: -
V: TRBV6-5
DNA: TGTGCCAGCAGAGTAGGGACTAGCGGGGTCTACGAGCAGTACTTC
CDR3: CASRVGTSGVYEQYF

D: -
J: TRBJ2-1
size: -
V: TRBV3-1/TRBV3-2
DNA: TGTGCCAGCAGCCAAGTCGGGGCCCGGGAGCAGTTCTTC
CDR3: CASSQVGAREQFF

D: -
J: TRBJ2-1
size: few
V: TRBV18
DNA: TGTGCCAGCTCTCGGACGGTGGGCGTCAATGAGCAGTTCTTC
CDR3: CASSRTVGVNEQFF

D: TRBD1
J: TRBJ1-2
size: few
V: TRBV19
DNA: TGTGCCAGTAGGGGACAGGCCCAAGGCTACACCTTC
CDR3: CASRGQAQGYTF

D: TRBD1
J: TRBJ1-5
size: -
V: TRBV9
DNA: TGTGCCAGCTCAAAGGGGGCTAGGATCGACTTCAATCAGCCCCAGCATTTT
CDR3: CASSKGARIDFNQPQHF

D: TRBD1
J: TRBJ1-4
size: -
V: TRBV7-9
DNA: TGTGCCAGCAGCCCACAGGGGCAGGAGGAAAAACTGTTTTTT
CDR3: CASSPQGQEEKLFF

D: TRBD1
J: TRBJ1-5
size: -
V: TRBV28
DNA: TGTGCCAGCAGTTCCCGACAGGGAGGGGATTTT
CDR3: CASSSRQGGDF

D: TRBD1
J: TRBJ1-5
size: -
V: TRBV6-5
DNA: TGTGCCAGCAGCGGACAGGGGGCTGGTCAGCCCCAGCATTTT
CDR3: CASSGQGAGQPQHF

D: -
J: TRBJ2-4
size: -
V: TRBV5-6
DNA: TGTGCCAGCAGCACGCTAGGGGGGGACACGGCAAAGAGGCAGTACTTC
CDR3: CASSTLGGDTAKRQYF

D: TRBD1
J: TRBJ1-2
size: -
V: TRBV24-1
DNA: TGTGCCACCAGTGACGGACAGGTAGACTATGGCTACACCTTC
CDR3: CATSDGQVDYGYTF

D: -
J: TRBJ2-7
size: -
V: TRBV5-6
DNA: TGTGCCAGCAGCTTGGTAGGCACAACCTACGAGCAGTACTTC
CDR3: CASSLVGTTYEQYF

D: -
J: TRBJ2-7
size: -
V: TRBV12-3/TRBV12-4
DNA: TGTGCCAGCAGTTTCATCCGAGGGGGTGAGCAGTACTTC
CDR3: CASSFIRGGEQYF

D: TRBD1
J: TRBJ2-1
size: -
V: TRBV9
DNA: TGTGCCAGCAACCCCAGGGGGTCAACGTACAATGAGCAGTTCTTC
CDR3: CASNPRGSTYNEQFF

D: TRBD2
J: TRBJ2-1
size: -
V: TRBV5-1
DNA: TGCGCCAGCAGCTTACCCGGGACTAGCGGCAACAATGAGCAGTTCTTC
CDR3: CASSLPGTSGNNEQFF

D: TRBD1
J: TRBJ2-1
size: -
V: TRBV10-1
DNA: TGCGCCAGCAGTGAAGGGGGCTTGGGGATAAATGAGCAGTTCTTC
CDR3: CASSEGGLGINEQFF

D: -
J: TRBJ1-1
size: -
V: TRBV11-3
DNA: TGTGCCAGCAGCTTAAGGGGAGCCGGGACTGAAGCTTTCTTT
CDR3: CASSLRGAGTEAFF

D: TRBD1
J: TRBJ1-5
size: -
V: TRBV19
DNA: TGTGCCAGTAGTATACAGGGGGAGAACAATCAGCCCCAGCATTTT
CDR3: CASSIQGENNQPQHF

D: TRBD1
J: TRBJ2-7
size: -
V: TRBV27
DNA: TGTGCCAGCAGTGGACAGGGGGTGGTCTCCTACGAGCAGTACTTC
CDR3: CASSGQGVVSYEQYF

D: TRBD2
J: TRBJ2-5
size: -
V: TRBV7-6
DNA: TGTGCCAGCAGCTTTTTTGGACTAGCGGGAGGTGGTAAAGAGACCCAGTACTTC
CDR3: CASSFFGLAGGGKETQYF

D: TRBD1
J: TRBJ1-5
size: once
V: TRBV27
DNA: TGTGCCAGCAGTTCCACAAAGGGACAGACCTATAGCAATCAGCCCCAGCATTTT
CDR3: CASSSTKGQTYSNQPQHF

D: -
J: TRBJ1-1
size: -
V: TRBV18
DNA: TGTGCCAGCTCACGGACAGAAAACACTGAAGCTTTCTTT
CDR3: CASSRTENTEAFF

D: -
J: TRBJ2-3
size: once
V: TRBV12-2
DNA: TGTGCAAGTCGCTTAGCGGGACGGTTATCAGGACTAGCTATAGGGGGCGGTACAGATACGCAGTATTTT
CDR3: CASRLAGRLSGLAIGGGTDTQYF

D: TRBD1
J: TRBJ1-1
size: -
V: TRBV3-1/TRBV3-2
DNA: TGTGCCAGCAGCCAAGGGGGACAGGCGACCGTGGGCACTGAAGCTTTCTTT
CDR3: CASSQGGQATVGTEAFF

D: -
J: TRBJ1-1
size: medium-sized
V: TRBV15
DNA: TGTGCCACTCAAACAGGGCGCACTGAAGCTTTCTTT
CDR3: CATQTGRTEAFF

D: TRBD2
J: TRBJ2-1
size: once
V: TRBV2
DNA: TGTGCCAGCAGTGTGGGACCGGGAGGGGCGAGGGGGGGCAATGAGCAGTTCTTC
CDR3: CASSVGPGGARGGNEQFF

D: -
J: TRBJ2-7
size: -
V: TRBV11-2
DNA: TGTGCCAGCAGCTCCGACCCAACCAACGAGCAGTACTTC
CDR3: CASSSDPTNEQYF

D: TRBD2
J: TRBJ2-5
size: -
V: TRBV30
DNA: TGTGCCTGGAGAAGGCTAGCGGGAGCCCCAGAGACCCAGTACTTC
CDR3: CAWRRLAGAPETQYF

D: -
J: TRBJ2-1
size: -
V: TRBV27
DNA: TGTGCCAGCAGTCCCACAGGGTTTTTCTACAATGAGCAGTTCTTC
CDR3: CASSPTGFFYNEQFF

D: -
J: TRBJ1-5
size: few
V: TRBV27
DNA: TGTGCCAGCGGCCTACAGGCGAGATCGTTTCAGCCCCAGCATTTT
CDR3: CASGLQARSFQPQHF

D: -
J: TRBJ1-2
size: few
V: TRBV7-3
DNA: TGTGCCAGCAGTCCACAGGGCCCTTCTGGAGGAGGCTACACCTTC
CDR3: CASSPQGPSGGGYTF

D: TRBD2
J: TRBJ2-7
size: -
V: TRBV7-8
DNA: TGTGCCAGCAGCTCGAGGCCTAGCGGCTACGAGCAGTACTTC
CDR3: CASSSRPSGYEQYF

D: -
J: TRBJ2-7
size: once
V: TRBV3-1/TRBV3-2
DNA: TGTGCCAGCAGCCAAGATCTGGCGGGAACGGTCGAGCAGTACTTC
CDR3: CASSQDLAGTVEQYF

D: -
J: TRBJ2-2
size: -
V: TRBV18
DNA: TGTGCCAGCTCACCCGTTTCAGGAGCCGGGGAGCTGTTTTTT
CDR3: CASSPVSGAGELFF

D: TRBD1
J: TRBJ1-2
size: -
V: TRBV6-1
DNA: TGTGCCAGCAGACTTGACAGGGCCGTAGGTGGCTACACCTTC
CDR3: CASRLDRAVGGYTF

D: -
J: TRBJ2-7
size: -
V: TRBV11-3
DNA: TGTGCCAGCAGCTTATTTCCAGGCGACTACGAGCAGTACTTC
CDR3: CASSLFPGDYEQYF

D: TRBD2
J: TRBJ2-2
size: -
V: TRBV25-1
DNA: TGTGCCAGCAGTGAGGCGTTTAGCGGGATTACCGGGGAGCTGTTTTTT
CDR3: CASSEAFSGITGELFF

D: -
J: TRBJ1-6
size: -
V: TRBV28
DNA: TGTGCCAGCAGATACCGTTGGGGCGGGTCAGACGCCCTCCACTTT
CDR3: CASRYRWGGSDALHF

D: -
J: TRBJ2-1
size: -
V: TRBV5-3
DNA: TGTGCCAGAAGCTCCCTTGGCTCCGGATCCTACAATGAGCAGTTCTTC
CDR3: CARSSLGSGSYNEQFF